These T cell receptor beta chains were read from a single sample in a study of cytomegalovirus exposure and HLA in healthy donors. TCRdb's table, derived via immunoSEQ multiplex PCR, lists solely in-frame clones and lacks some. The repertoire consists of 160,000 or so clones, with roughly 85% occurring once and the leading ten covering less than 10%. Input material: PBMCs. These receptors came from a man aged 18 to 30 in good health and CMV-seropositive. CDR3s include the opening cysteine and the closing phenylalanine or tryptophan. Each record gives: CDR3 protein, CDR3 DNA, clone size, J gene, D gene, V gene. The D gene is left open where the match is weak. Clone size is not always given. Where it is, it says once, few, many or a class for expanded clones.

CDR3 protein: CASSLEVWPNTGELFF
CDR3 DNA: TGTGCCAGCAGCTTAGAGGTCTGGCCGAACACCGGGGAGCTGTTTTTT
clone size: NA
J gene: TRBJ2-2
D gene: NA
V gene: TRBV11-2

CDR3 protein: CASSFTNYGYTF
CDR3 DNA: TGTGCCAGCAGCTTTACTAACTATGGCTACACCTTC
clone size: NA
J gene: TRBJ1-2
D gene: NA
V gene: TRBV7-2

CDR3 protein: CASSWEGGEQETQYF
CDR3 DNA: TGTGCCAGCAGCTGGGAGGGCGGGGAGCAAGAGACCCAGTACTTC
clone size: NA
J gene: TRBJ2-5
D gene: TRBD2
V gene: TRBV7-9

CDR3 protein: CAPPFGSGGPVYNEQFF
CDR3 DNA: TGTGCCCCCCCGTTCGGGTCGGGAGGGCCTGTATACAATGAGCAGTTCTTC
clone size: NA
J gene: TRBJ2-1
D gene: TRBD2
V gene: TRBV30

CDR3 protein: CASTGTSSYNEQFF
CDR3 DNA: TGCGCCAGCACTGGGACTAGCTCCTACAATGAGCAGTTCTTC
clone size: NA
J gene: TRBJ2-1
D gene: TRBD2
V gene: TRBV4-3

CDR3 protein: CASSQNWTGGNTEAFF
CDR3 DNA: TGTGCCAGCAGCCAAAACTGGACAGGGGGGAACACTGAAGCTTTCTTT
clone size: NA
J gene: TRBJ1-1
D gene: TRBD1
V gene: TRBV14

CDR3 protein: CASSSPDRGGETQYF
CDR3 DNA: TGTGCCAGCAGTTCCCCGGACAGGGGTGGAGAGACCCAGTACTTC
clone size: once
J gene: TRBJ2-5
D gene: TRBD1
V gene: TRBV2

CDR3 protein: CASSAGHVSGWSPYEQYF
CDR3 DNA: TGTGCCAGCAGTGCCGGACACGTTAGCGGTTGGAGCCCCTACGAGCAGTACTTC
clone size: NA
J gene: TRBJ2-7
D gene: NA
V gene: TRBV6-1

CDR3 protein: CASSSPDHDRRSYEQYF
CDR3 DNA: TGTGCCAGCAGCTCCCCTGACCACGACAGGCGATCCTACGAGCAGTACTTC
clone size: NA
J gene: TRBJ2-7
D gene: NA
V gene: TRBV7-9

CDR3 protein: CASSGGINQPQHF
CDR3 DNA: TGCGCCAGCAGCGGGGGCATAAATCAGCCCCAGCATTTT
clone size: NA
J gene: TRBJ1-5
D gene: NA
V gene: TRBV5-1

CDR3 protein: CASSNPRAGEQYF
CDR3 DNA: TGTGCCAGCAGCAACCCAAGGGCGGGCGAGCAGTACTTC
clone size: NA
J gene: TRBJ2-7
D gene: NA
V gene: TRBV28

CDR3 protein: CASIDAGGTEAFF
CDR3 DNA: TGTGCCAGCATCGACGCGGGTGGGACTGAAGCTTTCTTT
clone size: NA
J gene: TRBJ1-1
D gene: NA
V gene: TRBV6-1

CDR3 protein: CASSLWLQGAVSTDTQYF
CDR3 DNA: TGCGCCAGCAGCTTGTGGTTACAGGGGGCCGTTAGCACAGATACGCAGTATTTT
clone size: once
J gene: TRBJ2-3
D gene: TRBD1
V gene: TRBV5-1

CDR3 protein: CAWGDYYTYEQYF
CDR3 DNA: TGTGCCTGGGGGGACTACTACACCTACGAGCAGTACTTC
clone size: once
J gene: TRBJ2-7
D gene: TRBD2
V gene: TRBV30

CDR3 protein: CASSLGAAQETQYF
CDR3 DNA: TGTGCCAGCAGCTTAGGGGCAGCCCAAGAGACCCAGTACTTC
clone size: NA
J gene: TRBJ2-5
D gene: NA
V gene: TRBV7-2

CDR3 protein: CASSPLRIVGTPYEQYF
CDR3 DNA: TGTGCCAGCAGTCCCCTCAGGATCGTCGGGACTCCTTACGAGCAGTACTTC
clone size: NA
J gene: TRBJ2-7
D gene: NA
V gene: TRBV28

CDR3 protein: CASTIPGGTYEQYF
CDR3 DNA: TGTGCCAGCACCATTCCGGGAGGTACCTACGAGCAGTACTTC
clone size: NA
J gene: TRBJ2-7
D gene: TRBD2
V gene: TRBV28

CDR3 protein: CASSALTSGRTSSSYNEQFF
CDR3 DNA: TGTGCCAGCAGTGCCCTGACTAGCGGGAGGACCTCTAGCTCCTACAATGAGCAGTTCTTC
clone size: NA
J gene: TRBJ2-1
D gene: TRBD2
V gene: TRBV6-1

CDR3 protein: CASSLGLAYQETQYF
CDR3 DNA: TGTGCCAGCAGCTTGGGACTAGCGTATCAAGAGACCCAGTACTTC
clone size: NA
J gene: TRBJ2-5
D gene: TRBD2
V gene: TRBV7-9

CDR3 protein: CASSLGYTPRDNQPQHF
CDR3 DNA: TGTGCCAGCAGCTTGGGCTACACTCCCAGGGACAATCAGCCCCAGCATTTT
clone size: NA
J gene: TRBJ1-5
D gene: NA
V gene: TRBV5-5

CDR3 protein: CASTGQNYGYTF
CDR3 DNA: TGTGCCAGCACGGGACAGAACTATGGCTACACCTTC
clone size: NA
J gene: TRBJ1-2
D gene: TRBD1
V gene: TRBV6-1

CDR3 protein: CSVTGSPGQGMNTQYF
CDR3 DNA: TGCAGCGTCACTGGATCACCGGGACAGGGGATGAATACGCAGTATTTT
clone size: NA
J gene: TRBJ2-3
D gene: TRBD1
V gene: TRBV29-1

CDR3 protein: CASSQKSNTEAFF
CDR3 DNA: TGCGCCAGCAGCCAAAAGAGTAACACTGAAGCTTTCTTT
clone size: NA
J gene: TRBJ1-1
D gene: NA
V gene: TRBV4-1

CDR3 protein: CASSTGGRGYGYTF
CDR3 DNA: TGCGCCAGCAGCACCGGGGGTAGGGGTTATGGCTACACCTTC
clone size: NA
J gene: TRBJ1-2
D gene: NA
V gene: TRBV5-1

CDR3 protein: CASSLAGQDSSYGYTF
CDR3 DNA: TGTGCCAGCAGCTTAGCGGGCCAGGACTCCAGTTATGGCTACACCTTC
clone size: few
J gene: TRBJ1-2
D gene: NA
V gene: TRBV7-6

CDR3 protein: CASSQGGSSYEQYF
CDR3 DNA: TGTGCCAGCAGCCAGGGGGGAAGCTCCTACGAGCAGTACTTC
clone size: NA
J gene: TRBJ2-7
D gene: NA
V gene: TRBV14

CDR3 protein: CASSGTEAFF
CDR3 DNA: TGTGCCAGCTCCGGCACTGAAGCTTTCTTT
clone size: NA
J gene: TRBJ1-1
D gene: NA
V gene: TRBV7-9

CDR3 protein: CASSLEQAYEQYF
CDR3 DNA: TGTGCCAGCAGCTTGGAGCAGGCCTACGAGCAGTACTTC
clone size: once
J gene: TRBJ2-7
D gene: NA
V gene: TRBV5-4

CDR3 protein: CASSLRVALPNEQFF
CDR3 DNA: TGTGCCAGCAGCTTAAGGGTAGCGCTTCCCAATGAGCAGTTCTTC
clone size: NA
J gene: TRBJ2-1
D gene: NA
V gene: TRBV7-8

CDR3 protein: CASPPTYQGASTEAFF
CDR3 DNA: TGTGCCAGCCCGCCGACTTACCAGGGGGCGAGCACTGAAGCTTTCTTT
clone size: once
J gene: TRBJ1-1
D gene: TRBD1
V gene: TRBV28

CDR3 protein: CASKTGNTPEAFF
CDR3 DNA: TGTGCCAGCAAGACAGGGAATACGCCTGAAGCTTTCTTT
clone size: NA
J gene: TRBJ1-1
D gene: TRBD1
V gene: TRBV27

CDR3 protein: CASSFAGRETQYF
CDR3 DNA: TGTGCCAGCAGCTTTGCAGGGAGGGAGACCCAGTACTTC
clone size: NA
J gene: TRBJ2-5
D gene: NA
V gene: TRBV7-9

CDR3 protein: CAWSGPGYGYTF
CDR3 DNA: TGTGCCTGGAGTGGACCAGGCTATGGCTACACCTTC
clone size: NA
J gene: TRBJ1-2
D gene: NA
V gene: TRBV30